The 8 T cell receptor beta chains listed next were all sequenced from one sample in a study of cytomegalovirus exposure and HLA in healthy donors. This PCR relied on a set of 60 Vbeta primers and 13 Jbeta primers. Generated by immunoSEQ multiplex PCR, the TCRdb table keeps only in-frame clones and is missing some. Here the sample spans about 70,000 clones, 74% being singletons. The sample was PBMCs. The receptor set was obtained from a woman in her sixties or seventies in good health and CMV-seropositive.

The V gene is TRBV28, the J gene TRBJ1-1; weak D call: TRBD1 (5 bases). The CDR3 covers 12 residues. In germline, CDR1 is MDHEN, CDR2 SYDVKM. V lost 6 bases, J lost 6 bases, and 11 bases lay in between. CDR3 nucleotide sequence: TGTGCCAGCAGGTGGCGGGGGTCTGAAGCTTTCTTT. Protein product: CASRWRGSEAFF. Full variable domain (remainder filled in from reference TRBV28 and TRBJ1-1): DVKVTQSSRYLVKRTGEKVFLECVQDMDHENMFWYRQDPGLGLRLIYFSYDVKMKEKGDIPEGYSVSREKKERFSLILESASTNQTSMYLCASRWRGSEAFFGQGTRLTVV.

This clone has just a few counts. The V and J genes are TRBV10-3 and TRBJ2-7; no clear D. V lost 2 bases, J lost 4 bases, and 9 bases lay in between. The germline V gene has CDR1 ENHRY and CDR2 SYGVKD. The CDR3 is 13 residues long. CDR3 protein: CAISEGIHYEQYF. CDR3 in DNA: TGTGCCATCAGTGAGGGCATCCATTACGAGCAGTACTTC.

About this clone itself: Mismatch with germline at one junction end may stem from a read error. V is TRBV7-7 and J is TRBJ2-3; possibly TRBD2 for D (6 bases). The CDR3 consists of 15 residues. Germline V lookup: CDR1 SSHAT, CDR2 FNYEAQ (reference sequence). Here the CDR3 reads CASSLGGLGTDTQYF. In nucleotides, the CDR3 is TGTGCTAGCAGCTTAGGAGGGCTGGGCACAGATACGCAGTATTTT.

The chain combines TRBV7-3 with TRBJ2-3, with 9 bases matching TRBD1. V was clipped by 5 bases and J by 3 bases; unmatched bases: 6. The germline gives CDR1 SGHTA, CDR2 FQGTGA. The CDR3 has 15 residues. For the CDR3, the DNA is TGTGCCAGCAGCCCCGGGACAGGGTCGACAGATACGCAGTATTTT. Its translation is CASSPGTGSTDTQYF.

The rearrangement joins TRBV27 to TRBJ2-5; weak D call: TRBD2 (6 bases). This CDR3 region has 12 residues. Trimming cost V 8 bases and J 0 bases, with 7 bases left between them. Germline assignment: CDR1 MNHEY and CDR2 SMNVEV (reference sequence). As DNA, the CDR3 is TGTGCCAGCCGGGACTACCAAGAGACCCAGTACTTC. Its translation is CASRDYQETQYF.

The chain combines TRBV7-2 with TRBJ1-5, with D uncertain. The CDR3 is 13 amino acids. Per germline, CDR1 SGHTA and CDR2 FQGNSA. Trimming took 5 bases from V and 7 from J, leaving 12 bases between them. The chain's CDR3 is CASSTRPRQPQHF. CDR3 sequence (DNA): TGTGCCAGCAGCACCAGGCCCCGGCAGCCCCAGCATTTT. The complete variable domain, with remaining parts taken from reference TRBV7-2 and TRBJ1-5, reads GAGVSQSPSNKVTEKGKDVELRCDPISGHTALYWYRQSLGQGLEFLIYFQGNSAPDKSGLPSDRFSAERTGGSVSTLTIQRTQQEDSAVYLCASSTRPRQPQHFGDGTRLSIL.

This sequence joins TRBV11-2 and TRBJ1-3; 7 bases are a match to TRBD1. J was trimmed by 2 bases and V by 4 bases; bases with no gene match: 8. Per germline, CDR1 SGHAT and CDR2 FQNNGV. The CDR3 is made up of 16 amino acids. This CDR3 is CASSSGRTGAGNTIYF. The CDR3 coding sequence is TGTGCCAGCAGCTCGGGGAGAACAGGGGCTGGAAACACCATATATTTT.

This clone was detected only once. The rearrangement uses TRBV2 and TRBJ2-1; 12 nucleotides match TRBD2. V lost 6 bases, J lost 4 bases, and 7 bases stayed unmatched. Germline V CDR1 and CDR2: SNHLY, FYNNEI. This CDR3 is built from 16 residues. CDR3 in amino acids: CASSGRLAGDYNEQFF. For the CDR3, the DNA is TGTGCCAGCAGCGGTAGACTAGCGGGAGATTACAATGAGCAGTTCTTC.